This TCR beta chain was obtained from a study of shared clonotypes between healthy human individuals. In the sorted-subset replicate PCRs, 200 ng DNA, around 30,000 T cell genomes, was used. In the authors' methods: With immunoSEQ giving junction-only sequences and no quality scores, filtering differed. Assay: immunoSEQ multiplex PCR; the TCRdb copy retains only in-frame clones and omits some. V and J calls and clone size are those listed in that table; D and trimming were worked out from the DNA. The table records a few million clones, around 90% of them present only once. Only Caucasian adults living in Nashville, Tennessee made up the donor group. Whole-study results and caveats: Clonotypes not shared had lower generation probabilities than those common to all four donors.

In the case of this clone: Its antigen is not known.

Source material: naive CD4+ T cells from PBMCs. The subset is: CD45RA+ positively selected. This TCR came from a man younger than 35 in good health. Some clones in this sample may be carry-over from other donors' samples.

The CDR3: CAWSVLGRGSYEQYF. CDR3 nucleotide sequence: TGTGCCTGGAGTGTATTAGGGCGGGGTTCCTACGAGCAGTACTTC. This chain connects TRBV30 to TRBJ2-5; tentatively, D is TRBD2 (6 bases). The closer fit of TRBJ2-7 to the DNA end suggests the J call may be wrong. Germline CDR1 reads GTSNPN; CDR2 reads SVGIG (reference sequence). This CDR3 is 15 amino acids long.